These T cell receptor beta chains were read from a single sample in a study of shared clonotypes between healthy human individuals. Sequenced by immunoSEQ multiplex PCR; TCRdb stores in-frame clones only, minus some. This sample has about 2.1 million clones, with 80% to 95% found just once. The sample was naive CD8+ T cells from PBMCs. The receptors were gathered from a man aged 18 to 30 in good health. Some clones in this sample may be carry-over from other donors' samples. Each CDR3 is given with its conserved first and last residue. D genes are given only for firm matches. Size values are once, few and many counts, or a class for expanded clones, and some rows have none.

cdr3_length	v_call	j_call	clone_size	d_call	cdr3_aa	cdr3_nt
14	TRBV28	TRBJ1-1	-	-	CASSDQGLGAEAFF	TGTGCCAGCAGTGATCAGGGTTTAGGGGCTGAAGCTTTCTTT
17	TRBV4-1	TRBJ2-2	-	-	CASSHGTGTSNTGELFF	TGCGCCAGCAGCCATGGTACCGGGACCTCGAACACCGGGGAGCTGTTTTTT
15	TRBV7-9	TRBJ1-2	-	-	CASSSRQSGAFGYTF	TGTGCCAGCAGCTCGCGTCAATCGGGGGCGTTTGGCTACACCTTC
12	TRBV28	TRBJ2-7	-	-	CASSVAVYEQYF	TGTGCCAGCAGTGTAGCGGTCTACGAGCAGTACTTC
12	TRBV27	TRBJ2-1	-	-	CASSSRRNEQFF	TGTGCCAGCAGTTCACGACGGAATGAGCAGTTCTTC
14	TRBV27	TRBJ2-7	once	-	CASSVREPRYEQYF	TGTGCCAGCAGTGTCAGGGAGCCCCGCTACGAGCAGTACTTC
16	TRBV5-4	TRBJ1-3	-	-	CASSLGGGAPGNTIYF	TGTGCCAGCAGCTTGGGCGGGGGAGCCCCTGGAAACACCATATATTTT
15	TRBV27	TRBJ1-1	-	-	CASSPRQDLNTEAFF	TGTGCCAGCAGTCCCAGACAGGATTTGAACACTGAAGCTTTCTTT
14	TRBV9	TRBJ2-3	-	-	CASSVVGGTDTQYF	TGTGCCAGCAGCGTAGTTGGGGGCACAGATACGCAGTATTTT
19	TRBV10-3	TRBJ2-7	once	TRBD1	CAISDRPGQGFGKTYEQYF	TGTGCCATCAGTGATCGGCCGGGACAGGGGTTCGGAAAAACCTACGAGCAGTACTTC
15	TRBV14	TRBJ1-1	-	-	CASSQVGGGNTEAFF	TGTGCCAGCAGCCAAGTAGGGGGGGGGAACACTGAAGCTTTCTTT
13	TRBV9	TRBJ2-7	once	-	CASSPPSGYEQYF	TGTGCCAGCAGCCCTCCCTCCGGTTACGAGCAGTACTTC
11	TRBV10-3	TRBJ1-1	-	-	CAIMVNTEAFF	TGTGCCATCATGGTTAACACTGAAGCTTTCTTT
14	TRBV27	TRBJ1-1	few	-	CASSLVQGNTEAFF	TGTGCCAGCAGTTTAGTTCAGGGAAACACTGAAGCTTTCTTT
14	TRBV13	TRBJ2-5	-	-	CASSLDPGAETQYF	TGTGCCAGCAGCTTAGATCCGGGGGCAGAGACCCAGTACTTC
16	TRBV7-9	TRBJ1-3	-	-	CAGWGTPAVSGNTIYF	TGTGCCGGTTGGGGTACACCAGCCGTCTCTGGAAACACCATATATTTT
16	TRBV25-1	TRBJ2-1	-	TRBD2	CASSESVLAGDNEQFF	TGTGCCAGCAGTGAATCGGTGCTAGCGGGGGACAATGAGCAGTTCTTC
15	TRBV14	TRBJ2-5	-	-	CASSQDRGTSETQYF	TGTGCCAGCAGCCAAGATCGCGGGACGAGTGAGACCCAGTACTTC
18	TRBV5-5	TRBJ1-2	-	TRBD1	CASSLFPRQGESVGGYTF	TGTGCCAGCAGCTTGTTCCCCAGACAGGGGGAATCGGTTGGTGGCTACACCTTC
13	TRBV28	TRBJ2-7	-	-	CASSLWSGYEQYF	TGTGCCAGCAGTTTATGGTCGGGTTACGAGCAGTACTTC
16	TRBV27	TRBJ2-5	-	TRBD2	CASSYVRAGGPETQYF	TGTGCCAGCAGTTATGTCCGGGCGGGAGGGCCTGAGACCCAGTACTTC
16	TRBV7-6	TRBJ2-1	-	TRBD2	CASSPGTSGRQNEQFF	TGTGCCAGCAGCCCGGGGACTAGCGGGAGGCAGAATGAGCAGTTCTTC
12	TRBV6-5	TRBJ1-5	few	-	CASSSQNQPQHF	TGTGCCAGCAGTTCTCAAAATCAGCCCCAGCATTTT
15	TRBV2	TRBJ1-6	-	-	CASIQNLYGNSPLHF	TGTGCCAGCATCCAGAACCTCTACGGGAATTCACCCCTCCACTTT
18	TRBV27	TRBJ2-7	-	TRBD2	CASRLSSGLAGGTYEQYF	TGTGCCAGCAGGCTATCCTCCGGACTAGCGGGAGGAACCTACGAGCAGTACTTC
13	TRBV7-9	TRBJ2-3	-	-	CASTGPLADTQYF	TGTGCCAGCACAGGTCCGCTAGCAGATACGCAGTATTTT
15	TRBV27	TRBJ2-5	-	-	CASSPGTTSGETQYF	TGTGCCAGCAGTCCTGGCACCACCTCGGGGGAGACCCAGTACTTC
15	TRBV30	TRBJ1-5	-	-	CAWSAGGVGNQPQHF	TGTGCCTGGAGTGCCGGAGGGGTCGGCAATCAGCCCCAGCATTTT
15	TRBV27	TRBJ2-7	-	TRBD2	CASSWISAGVNEQYF	TGTGCCAGCAGTTGGATCTCAGCGGGAGTCAACGAGCAGTACTTC
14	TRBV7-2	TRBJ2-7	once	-	CASSLLGVAYEQYF	TGTGCCAGCAGCTTATTGGGTGTTGCCTACGAGCAGTACTTC
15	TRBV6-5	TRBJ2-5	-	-	CASSYSTGVMETQYF	TGTGCCAGCAGTTACTCGACGGGAGTGATGGAGACCCAGTACTTC
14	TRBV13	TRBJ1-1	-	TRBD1	CASSFSGGWTEAFF	TGTGCCAGCAGCTTCTCAGGGGGCTGGACTGAAGCTTTCTTT
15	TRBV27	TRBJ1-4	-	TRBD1	CASSVRQGPNEKLFF	TGTGCCAGCAGTGTCCGACAGGGACCTAATGAAAAACTGTTTTTT
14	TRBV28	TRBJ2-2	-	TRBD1	CASSAHRGSGELFF	TGTGCCAGCAGTGCGCACAGGGGGTCCGGGGAGCTGTTTTTT
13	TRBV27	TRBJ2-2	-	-	CASSLSGSGELFF	TGTGCCAGCAGTTTATCGGGATCCGGGGAGCTGTTTTTT
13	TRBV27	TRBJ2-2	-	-	CAIRGSNTGELFF	TGTGCCATCCGCGGCTCGAACACCGGGGAGCTGTTTTTT
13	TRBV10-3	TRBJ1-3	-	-	CAISEGTGNTIYF	TGTGCCATCAGTGAGGGGACTGGAAACACCATATATTTT
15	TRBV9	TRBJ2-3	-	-	CASSLGTASTDTQYF	TGTGCCAGCAGCCTCGGGACCGCCAGCACAGATACGCAGTATTTT
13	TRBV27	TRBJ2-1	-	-	CASSLLAYNEQFF	TGTGCCAGCAGTTTGTTGGCCTACAATGAGCAGTTCTTC
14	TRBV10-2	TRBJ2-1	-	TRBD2	CASSDRTRGGEQFF	TGCGCCAGCAGTGATCGGACCCGGGGGGGTGAGCAGTTCTTC
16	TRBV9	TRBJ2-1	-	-	CASSAGWGTSDNEQFF	TGTGCCAGCAGCGCAGGGTGGGGGACTTCGGACAATGAGCAGTTCTTC
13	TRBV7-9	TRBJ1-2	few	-	CASSLGGTVGYTF	TGTGCCAGCAGCTTAGGGGGAACAGTAGGCTACACCTTC
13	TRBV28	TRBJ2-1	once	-	CASSLQTYNEQFF	TGTGCCAGCAGTCTCCAGACCTACAATGAGCAGTTCTTC
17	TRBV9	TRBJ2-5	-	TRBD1	CASSVDPKGTGQETQYF	TGTGCCAGCAGCGTAGACCCGAAAGGGACAGGACAAGAGACCCAGTACTTC
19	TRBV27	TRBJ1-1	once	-	CASSSFLSNPGHQNTEAFF	TGTGCCAGCAGTTCATTCCTATCAAACCCGGGACACCAAAACACTGAAGCTTTCTTT
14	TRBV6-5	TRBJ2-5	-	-	CASSYGTARGTQYF	TGTGCCAGCAGTTACGGGACCGCGAGAGGAACCCAGTACTTC
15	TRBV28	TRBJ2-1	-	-	CASTVGDSRYNEQFF	TGTGCCAGCACCGTGGGGGACTCGAGGTACAATGAGCAGTTCTTC
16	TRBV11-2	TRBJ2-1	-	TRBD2	CASSPLGLASYNEQFF	TGTGCCAGCAGCCCCCTGGGACTAGCATCCTACAATGAGCAGTTCTTC
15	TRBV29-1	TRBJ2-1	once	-	CSAIRRGQLRNEQFF	TGCAGCGCCATTAGGCGGGGACAGTTAAGAAATGAGCAGTTCTTC
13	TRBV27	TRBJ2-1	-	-	CASSWQQGDEQFF	TGTGCCAGCAGTTGGCAACAGGGAGATGAGCAGTTCTTC
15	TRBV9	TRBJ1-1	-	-	CASSQHWREPSRAFF	TGTGCCAGCAGCCAACACTGGCGGGAACCAAGCAGAGCTTTCTTT
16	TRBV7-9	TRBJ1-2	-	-	CASSLGDSLYSYGYTF	TGTGCCAGCAGCTTAGGTGACAGCTTATACTCCTATGGCTACACCTTC
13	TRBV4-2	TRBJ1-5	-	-	CASSLNSNQPQHF	TGTGCCAGCAGCCTAAACAGCAATCAGCCCCAGCATTTT